These 19 T cell receptor beta chains originate from one sample sequenced in a study of T cell repertoires in cytomegalovirus infection. MiXCR, applied by TCRdb to the reads, yields one record per CDR3 protein. The sample carries more than 650,000 distinct CDR3 sequences, less than 40% recorded once. Sequenced input: PBMCs. The receptors were sampled from a human donor in good health (CMV status not recorded). Some clones in this sample may be carry-over from other donors' samples.

V and J are TRBV7-9 and TRBJ1-5, with TRBD1 matching 7 bases. Germline CDR1 reads SEHNR; CDR2 reads FQNEAQ (reference sequence). The CDR3 is made up of 14 amino acids. With V trimmed by 5 bases and J by 7 bases, 8 bases remained unmatched. As DNA, the CDR3 is TGTGCCAGCAGCAACATAAAAGGGGGCCAGCCCCAGCATTTT. This sequence encodes CASSNIKGGQPQHF.

The chain uses TRBV5-5 and TRBJ1-4; D remains unclear. Germline CDR1 reads SGHKS; CDR2 reads YYEKEE (reference sequence). CDR3 length: 17 amino acids. Trimming left V 2 bases short and J 0 bases short, with 14 bases between. The CDR3 DNA reads TGTGCCAGCAGCTTAGGACGTTTAACTGCAACTAATGAAAAACTGTTTTTT. Translating gives CASSLGRLTATNEKLFF.

The table lists this clonotype with many counts. The chain is built from TRBV12-3 or TRBV12-4 and TRBJ1-2, with D tentatively TRBD1 (6 bases). This CDR3 region has 16 residues. Trimming left V 2 bases short and J 7 bases short, with 20 bases between. CDR3 protein: CASSLRRARGIGGYTF. As DNA, the CDR3 is TGTGCCAGCAGTTTAAGGCGGGCCAGGGGTATTGGTGGCTACACCTTC.

The rearrangement links TRBV28 to TRBJ2-7, with TRBD1 identical over 8 bases. The CDR3 contains 15 residues. The V gene end was trimmed by 1 base and the J gene end by 2 bases; junction bases not matched to a gene: 4. Per the germline V gene, CDR1 is MDHEN and CDR2 is SYDVKM. Written as DNA, the CDR3 is TGTGCCAGCAGTTTATATGGACAGGGTACCTACGAGCAGTACTTC. Amino acids: CASSLYGQGTYEQYF.

The chain recombines TRBV7-4 with TRBJ2-3; perhaps TRBD2 as D (5 bases). The CDR3 consists of 14 residues. V shed 2 bases and J shed 2 bases, with 8 bases lying between them. Germline V gives CDR1 SGHVT, CDR2 SQSDAQ. This CDR3 reads CASSLSAVTDTQYF. The CDR3 region has the DNA TGTGCCAGCAGCTTATCAGCGGTCACAGATACGCAGTATTTT. The whole variable domain, remainder taken from reference TRBV7-4 and TRBJ2-3, is GAGVSQSPRYKVAKRGRDVALRCDSISGHVTLYWYRQTLGQGSEVLTYSQSDAQRDKSGRPSGRFSAERPERSVSTLKIQRTEQGDSAVYLCASSLSAVTDTQYFGPGTRLTVL.

The V call is TRBV20-1, the J call TRBJ2-7; 9 nucleotides align to TRBD2. The CDR3 has 15 residues. With 3 bases clipped from V and 3 bases from J, the junction kept 9 bases outside the gene matches. CDR1 and CDR2 (germline): DFQATT, SNEGSKA (reference sequence). The CDR3 sequence is CSARVQGTSFYEQYF. In DNA form, the CDR3 reads TGCAGTGCTAGGGTCCAAGGGACTAGCTTCTACGAGCAGTACTTC.

The rearrangement joins TRBV14 to TRBJ1-6, with D possibly TRBD1 on 6 matching bases. The V gene's germline CDR1 is SGHDN and CDR2 FVKESK. This CDR3 region has 16 residues. V lost 4 bases and J lost 7, with 17 bases in between. This chain's CDR3 is CASSLIRGGLNSPLHF. CDR3 in DNA: TGTGCCAGCAGCCTGATTCGAGGGGGGTTAAATTCACCCCTCCACTTT.

Notes on this clonotype: The junction shows a germline mismatch at one end, possibly a read error. This chain connects TRBV14 to TRBJ2-2; maybe TRBD2 (6 bases). This CDR3 spans 13 amino acids. Germline V CDR1 and CDR2: SGHDN, FVKESK. The CDR3 DNA is TGTGCCAGCAGCGCTGCGGGGACCGTGGAGCTGTTTTTT. It translates to CASSAAGTVELFF.

The chain uses TRBV5-1 and TRBJ1-1; TRBD1 matches at 7 bases. This CDR3 is built from 17 residues. With 4 bases clipped from V and 5 bases from J, the junction kept 17 bases outside the gene matches. Germline V gene sequence: CDR1 SGHRS, CDR2 YFSETQ. DNA for the CDR3: TGCGCCAGCAGCCGACGACCCGGAGGGGGCGACGGAACTGAAGCTTTCTTT. Translating it yields CASSRRPGGGDGTEAFF.

This clonotype occurred a few times. The rearrangement uses TRBV7-8 and TRBJ1-5; D possibly corresponds to TRBD1 (5 bases). The ends were cut back, 3 bases at V and 1 base at J, with 16 bases in the middle. This CDR3 is 17 amino acids long. Germline CDR1 reads SGHVS; CDR2 reads FQNEAQ. CDR3 nucleotide sequence: TGTGCCAGCAGCTTGCAGGGAGTTGTGAGAAGCAATCAGCCCCAGCATTTT. This encodes CASSLQGVVRSNQPQHF.

The rearrangement links TRBV2 to TRBJ1-1; 9 bases map to TRBD1. J lost 5 bases, V lost 6 bases, and 7 bases had no gene match. Germline CDR1 SNHLY, CDR2 FYNNEI. The CDR3 covers 14 residues. CDR3 nucleotides: TGTGCCAGCAGGCCACAGGGGGCTGGGACTGAAGCTTTCTTT. This sequence encodes CASRPQGAGTEAFF.

The chain recombines TRBV19 with TRBJ2-1; the match to TRBD1 covers 9 bases. Germline trimming cut 5 bases from V and 4 bases from J; bases unmatched to any gene: 6. The germline V gene has CDR1 LNHDA and CDR2 SQIVND (reference sequence). This CDR3 region has 15 residues. The CDR3 spells CASSLKGQGYNEQFF. The CDR3 DNA reads as TGTGCCAGTAGTCTAAAGGGACAGGGATACAATGAGCAGTTCTTC.

The V call is TRBV20-1, the J call TRBJ2-7, with 11 bases lining up with TRBD1. Unmatched junction bases numbered 5, after V lost 5 bases and J lost 5 bases. The germline gives CDR1 DFQATT, CDR2 SNEGSKA (reference sequence). The CDR3 has 13 residues. The CDR3 DNA follows: TGCAGTGCTGGACAGGGGGCGCGGGACGAGCAGTACTTC. This sequence encodes CSAGQGARDEQYF.

The chain has TRBV7-8 and TRBJ2-5, with 9 nucleotides matching TRBD1. This CDR3 has 16 residues. Trimming removed 5 bases from V and 5 bases from J; junction bases left unmatched: 12. Germline V CDR1 and CDR2: SGHVS, FQNEAQ. The CDR3 here is CASSADRGCRWETQYF. The CDR3, as DNA: TGTGCCAGCAGCGCTGACAGGGGGTGCCGATGGGAGACCCAGTACTTC.

This rearrangement joins TRBV6-1 to TRBJ2-7; D may be TRBD1 (5 bases). V lost 6 bases to trimming and J lost 4 bases, with 16 bases between them. The CDR3 runs 14 residues. The germline V gene has CDR1 MNHNS and CDR2 SASEGT. CDR3 bases: TGTGCCAGCAGACACCCCTCGACAGTTTACGAGCAGTACTTC. Encoded protein: CASRHPSTVYEQYF.

Worth noting for this clonotype: A much larger clone differs from this one at a single base, so this may be a read error. The chain employs TRBV28 and TRBJ1-3; perhaps TRBD1 as D (5 bases). CDR1 and CDR2 (germline): MDHEN, SYDVKM. CDR3 length: 19 amino acids. CDR3 residues: CASSLFMWGNPNSGNTISF. The CDR3 bases are TGTGCCAGCAGTTTATTTATGTGGGGGAACCCGAACTCTGGAAACACCATATCTTTT.

This clonotype was counted a few times. The V and J genes are TRBV13 and TRBJ2-5; TRBD2 is a possible D gene (6 bases). Per the germline V gene, CDR1 is PRHDT and CDR2 is FYEKMQ (reference sequence). V was shortened by 4 bases and J by 0 bases, with 15 bases between the two germline ends. The CDR3 loop spans 16 amino acids. CDR3 loop: CASSSSSAQYQETQYF. CDR3 coding DNA: TGTGCCAGCAGCTCGTCTAGCGCCCAGTACCAAGAGACCCAGTACTTC.

Ten or more counts support this clonotype. The CDR3: CASSPRATNEKLFF. DNA for the CDR3: TGTGCCAGCTCACCCAGGGCAACTAATGAAAAACTGTTTTTT. The genes are TRBV6-1 and TRBJ1-4; tentatively, D is TRBD1 (5 bases). Germline V lookup: CDR1 MNHNS, CDR2 SASEGT. Trimming left V 8 bases short and J 0 bases short, with 10 bases between. This CDR3 has 14 residues.

The gene calls are TRBV6-1 and TRBJ2-1; 9 nucleotides align to TRBD1. The CDR3 spans 18 residues. V was pared by 6 bases and J by 7 bases, with 19 bases of the junction left unmatched. Germline CDR1 MNHNS, CDR2 SASEGT. This CDR3 reads CASRRTGTGIAPSNEQFF. The CDR3 region has the DNA TGTGCCAGCAGAAGAACCGGGACAGGGATTGCCCCTTCTAATGAGCAGTTCTTC.